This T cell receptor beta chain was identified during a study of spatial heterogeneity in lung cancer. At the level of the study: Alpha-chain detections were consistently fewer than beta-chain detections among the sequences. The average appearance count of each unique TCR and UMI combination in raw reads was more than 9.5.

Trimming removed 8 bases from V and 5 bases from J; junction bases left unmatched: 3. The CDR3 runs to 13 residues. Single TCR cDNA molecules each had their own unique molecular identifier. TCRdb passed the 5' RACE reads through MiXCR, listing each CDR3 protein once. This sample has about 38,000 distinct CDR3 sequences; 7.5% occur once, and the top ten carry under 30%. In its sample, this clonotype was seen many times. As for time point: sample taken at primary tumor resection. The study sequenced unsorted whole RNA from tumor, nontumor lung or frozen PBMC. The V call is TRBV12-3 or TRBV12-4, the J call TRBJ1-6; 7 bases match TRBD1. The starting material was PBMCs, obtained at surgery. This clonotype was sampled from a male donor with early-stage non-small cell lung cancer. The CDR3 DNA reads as TGTGCCAGCCAGGGACAGAATAATTCACCCCTCCACTTT. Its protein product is CASQGQNNSPLHF.